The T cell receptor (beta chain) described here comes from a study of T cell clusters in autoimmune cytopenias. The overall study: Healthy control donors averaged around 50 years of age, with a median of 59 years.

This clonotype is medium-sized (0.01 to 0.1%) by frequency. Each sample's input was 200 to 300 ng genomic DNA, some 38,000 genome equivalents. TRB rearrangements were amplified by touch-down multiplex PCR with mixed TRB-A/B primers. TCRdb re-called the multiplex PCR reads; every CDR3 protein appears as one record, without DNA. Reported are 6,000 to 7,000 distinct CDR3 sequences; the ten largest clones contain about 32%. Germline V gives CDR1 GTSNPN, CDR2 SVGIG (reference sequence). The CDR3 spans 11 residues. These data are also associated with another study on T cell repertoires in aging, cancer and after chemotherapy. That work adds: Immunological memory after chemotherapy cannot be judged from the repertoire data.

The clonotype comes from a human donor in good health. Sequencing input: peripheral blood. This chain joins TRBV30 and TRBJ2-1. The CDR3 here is CAWGVMNEQFF.